This T cell receptor (beta chain) originates from a study of early T cells in non-severe SARS-CoV-2 infection. Study-wide results and caveats: Private and CD4 specificities were missed by VDJdb matching, which favored anti-spike CD8 responses.

Remarks on this clonotype: The target antigen is unknown.

Individual cDNA molecules carried attached unique molecular identifiers. Via MiXCR, TCRdb re-called the 5' RACE reads, giving one row per CDR3 protein. In the table there are some 66,000 distinct CDR3 sequences, around 9% of which are singletons. Trimming removed 5 bases from V and 2 bases from J, with 7 bases in between. The germline gives CDR1 SGHVS, CDR2 FNYEAQ. The CDR3 loop spans 12 amino acids. This chain uses TRBV7-6 with TRBJ2-7; either TRBD1 or TRBD2 may supply D (5 bases each). Sample: whole blood. This clonotype was sampled from an adult who was a healthcare worker with PCR-confirmed SARS-CoV-2 infection or an uninfected control (not recorded which). The CDR3: CASSGGPYEQYF. As DNA, the CDR3 is TGTGCCAGCAGCGGGGGTCCCTACGAGCAGTACTTC.